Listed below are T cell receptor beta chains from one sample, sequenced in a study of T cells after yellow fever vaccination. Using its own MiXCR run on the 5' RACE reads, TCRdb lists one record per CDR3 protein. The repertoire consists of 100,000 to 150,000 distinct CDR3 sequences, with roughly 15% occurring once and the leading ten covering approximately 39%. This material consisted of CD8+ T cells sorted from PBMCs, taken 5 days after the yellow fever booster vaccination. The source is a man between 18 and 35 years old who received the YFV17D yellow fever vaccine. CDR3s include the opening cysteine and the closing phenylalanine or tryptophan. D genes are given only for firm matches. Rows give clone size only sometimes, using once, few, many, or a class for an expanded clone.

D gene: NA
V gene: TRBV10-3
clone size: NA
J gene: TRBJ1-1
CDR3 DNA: TGTGCCATCACCCCTGTCCTGGGCATGAACACTGAAGCTTTCTTT
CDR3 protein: CAITPVLGMNTEAFF

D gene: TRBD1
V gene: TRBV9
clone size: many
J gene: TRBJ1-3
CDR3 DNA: TGTGCCAGCAGCCCCCAGGGGGGGGGAAACACCATATATTTT
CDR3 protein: CASSPQGGGNTIYF

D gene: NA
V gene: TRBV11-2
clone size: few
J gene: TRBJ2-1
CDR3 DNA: TGTGCCAGCAGCTTAGTAGGGAATGAGCAGTTCTTC
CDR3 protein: CASSLVGNEQFF

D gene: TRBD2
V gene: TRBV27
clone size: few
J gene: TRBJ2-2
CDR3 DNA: TGTGCCAGCAGTCGATCTAGCGGGAACACCGGGGAGCTGTTTTTT
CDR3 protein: CASSRSSGNTGELFF

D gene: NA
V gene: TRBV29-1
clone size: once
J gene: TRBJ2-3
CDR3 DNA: TGCAGCGCTCAGGGCTCTAGCACAGATACGCAGTATTTT
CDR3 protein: CSAQGSSTDTQYF

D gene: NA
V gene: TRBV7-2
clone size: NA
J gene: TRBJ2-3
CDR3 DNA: TGTGCCAGCAGTTGGGTGGAAGATACGCAGTATTTT
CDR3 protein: CASSWVEDTQYF

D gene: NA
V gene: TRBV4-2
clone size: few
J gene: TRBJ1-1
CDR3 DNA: TGTGCCAGCAGCCCCGTGGGAGAAGGGGACCGGGACACTGAAGCTTTCTTT
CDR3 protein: CASSPVGEGDRDTEAFF

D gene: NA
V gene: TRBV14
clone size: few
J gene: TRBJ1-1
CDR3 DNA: TGTGCCAGCAGCCTAACCGCAGGGAACACTGAAGCTTTCTTT
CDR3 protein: CASSLTAGNTEAFF

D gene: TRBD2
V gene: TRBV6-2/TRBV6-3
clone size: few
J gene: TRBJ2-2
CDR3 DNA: TGTGCCAGCAGGGCGGGGGGGCCCGGGGAGCTGTTTTTT
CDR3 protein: CASRAGGPGELFF

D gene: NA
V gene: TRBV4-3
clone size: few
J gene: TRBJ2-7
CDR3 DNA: TGCGCCAGCAGCCAAGCTAACGCAGGGCAGGGGTTGTCCTACGAGCAGTACTTC
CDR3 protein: CASSQANAGQGLSYEQYF

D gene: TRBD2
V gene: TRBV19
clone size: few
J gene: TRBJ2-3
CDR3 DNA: TGTGCCAGTAGTATCGCTAGCGGGGGCCTCTTGGATACGCAGTATTTT
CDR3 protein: CASSIASGGLLDTQYF

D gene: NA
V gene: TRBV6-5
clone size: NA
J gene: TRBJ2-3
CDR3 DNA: TGTGCCAGCAGTTCGCAGGGCCCAGATACGCAGTATTTT
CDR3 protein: CASSSQGPDTQYF

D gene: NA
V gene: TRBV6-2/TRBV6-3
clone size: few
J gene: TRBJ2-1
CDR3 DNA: TGTGCCAGCAGTTATCCTGGACAGTCCTCCTACAATGAGCAGTTCTTC
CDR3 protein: CASSYPGQSSYNEQFF

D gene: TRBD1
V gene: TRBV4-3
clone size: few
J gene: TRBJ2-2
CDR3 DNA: TGCGCCAGCAGCCCCGGTCAGGGGGCGCCCTCCGGGGAGCTGTTTTTT
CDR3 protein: CASSPGQGAPSGELFF

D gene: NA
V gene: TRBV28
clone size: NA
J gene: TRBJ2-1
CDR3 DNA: TGTGCCAGCAGTTTGCCCGGGAACAGCTACAATGAGCAGTTCTTC
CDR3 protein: CASSLPGNSYNEQFF

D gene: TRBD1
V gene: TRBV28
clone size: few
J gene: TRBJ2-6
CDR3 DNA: TGTGCCAGCAGTTGGGACAGAAAAACTGGGGCCAACGTCCTGACTTTC
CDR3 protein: CASSWDRKTGANVLTF

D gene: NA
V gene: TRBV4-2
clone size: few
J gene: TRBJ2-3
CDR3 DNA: TGTGCCAGCAGCCAAGAGCTAACATACGGGGCCCCAACAGATACGCAGTATTTT
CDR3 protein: CASSQELTYGAPTDTQYF

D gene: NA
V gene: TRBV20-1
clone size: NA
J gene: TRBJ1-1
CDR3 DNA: TGCAGTGCTAGAGATCTCGCCCAGATGAACACTGAAGCTTTCTTT
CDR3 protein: CSARDLAQMNTEAFF

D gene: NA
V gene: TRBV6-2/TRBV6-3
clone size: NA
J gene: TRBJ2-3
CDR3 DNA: TGTGCCAGCAGTTACCCTACCCCCCCTCGGGTCTCCGGTAGCACAGATACGCAGTATTTT
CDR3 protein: CASSYPTPPRVSGSTDTQYF

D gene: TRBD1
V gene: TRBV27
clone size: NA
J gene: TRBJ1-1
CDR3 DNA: TGTGCCAGCAGTTTAGGAGGTGCAGGGGGCAACACTGAAGCTTTCTTT
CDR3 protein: CASSLGGAGGNTEAFF

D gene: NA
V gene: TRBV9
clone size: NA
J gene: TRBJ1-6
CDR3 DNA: TGTGCCAGCAGCGTTGCGGTGGGACCACCCCTCCACTTT
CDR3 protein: CASSVAVGPPLHF

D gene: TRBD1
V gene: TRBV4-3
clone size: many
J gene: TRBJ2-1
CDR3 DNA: TGCGCCAGCAGCCACTCCTTCCCGGGACAGGGCGTCAATGAGCAGTTCTTC
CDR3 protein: CASSHSFPGQGVNEQFF

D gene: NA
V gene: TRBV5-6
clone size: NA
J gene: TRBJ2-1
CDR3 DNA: TGTGCCAGCAGTTCCTGGGGTGGCAATGAGCAGTTCTTC
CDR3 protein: CASSSWGGNEQFF

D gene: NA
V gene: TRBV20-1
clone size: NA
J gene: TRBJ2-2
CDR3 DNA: TGCAGTGCTAGTCACCAGGCCCCCGGGGTGCTGTTTTTT
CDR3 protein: CSASHQAPGVLFF

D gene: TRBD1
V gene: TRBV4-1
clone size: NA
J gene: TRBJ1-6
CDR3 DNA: TGCGCCAGCAGCCAGCTACCGGGACAGGGAAATAATTCACCCCTCCACTTT
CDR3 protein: CASSQLPGQGNNSPLHF

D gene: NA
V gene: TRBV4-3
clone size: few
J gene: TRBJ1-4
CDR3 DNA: TGCGCCAGCAGCCAAGATTGGGCCCCGAACAGCTCTAATGAAAAACTGTTTTTT
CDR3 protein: CASSQDWAPNSSNEKLFF

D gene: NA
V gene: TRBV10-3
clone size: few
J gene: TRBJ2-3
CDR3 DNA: TGTGCCATCAGTGGGGGCGGACAGGAGGGAGATACGCAGTATTTT
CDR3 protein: CAISGGGQEGDTQYF

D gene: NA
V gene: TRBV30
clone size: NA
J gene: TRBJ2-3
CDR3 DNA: TGTGCCTGGGGAAGTGGGCAGGGTATCACAGATACGCAGTATTTT
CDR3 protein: CAWGSGQGITDTQYF

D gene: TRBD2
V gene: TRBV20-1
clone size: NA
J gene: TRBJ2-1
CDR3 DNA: TGCAGTGCTAGAGAGCTAGCGGCGCCCGTAGTGAATGAGCAGTTCTTC
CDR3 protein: CSARELAAPVVNEQFF

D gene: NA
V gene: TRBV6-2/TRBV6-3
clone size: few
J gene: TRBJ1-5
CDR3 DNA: TGTGCCAGCAGTTCGAAGACAGGCCTTTTTTCCCAGCCCCAGCATTTT
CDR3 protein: CASSSKTGLFSQPQHF

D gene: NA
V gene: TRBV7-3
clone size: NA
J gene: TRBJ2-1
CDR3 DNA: TGTGCCAGCAGCTTAGGAGGGGGGGGGCTTACCAGGACCGAGCAGTTCTTC
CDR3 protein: CASSLGGGGLTRTEQFF

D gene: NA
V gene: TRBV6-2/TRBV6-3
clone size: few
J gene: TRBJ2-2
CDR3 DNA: TGTGCCAGCAGCCCAGGAGAGACCGGGGAGCTGTTTTTT
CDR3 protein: CASSPGETGELFF

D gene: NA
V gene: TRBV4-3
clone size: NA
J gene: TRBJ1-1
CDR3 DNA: TGCGCCAGCAGCCAAGGATTGACTCTGAACACTGAAGCTTTCTTT
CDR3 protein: CASSQGLTLNTEAFF

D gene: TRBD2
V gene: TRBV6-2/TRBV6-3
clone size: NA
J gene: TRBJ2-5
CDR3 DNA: TGTGCCAGCATCAACGGGCTAGCGGGGGGCCTCCAAGAGACCCAGTACTTC
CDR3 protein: CASINGLAGGLQETQYF

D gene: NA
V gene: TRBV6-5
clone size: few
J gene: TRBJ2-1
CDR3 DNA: TGTGCCAGCAGACCCACCGGGACGTCGAGTGAGCAGTTCTTC
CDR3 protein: CASRPTGTSSEQFF

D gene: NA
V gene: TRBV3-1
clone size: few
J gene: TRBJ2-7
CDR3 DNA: TGTGCCAGCAGCCACGGCGCCCACGAATTCTACGAGCAGTACTTC
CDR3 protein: CASSHGAHEFYEQYF